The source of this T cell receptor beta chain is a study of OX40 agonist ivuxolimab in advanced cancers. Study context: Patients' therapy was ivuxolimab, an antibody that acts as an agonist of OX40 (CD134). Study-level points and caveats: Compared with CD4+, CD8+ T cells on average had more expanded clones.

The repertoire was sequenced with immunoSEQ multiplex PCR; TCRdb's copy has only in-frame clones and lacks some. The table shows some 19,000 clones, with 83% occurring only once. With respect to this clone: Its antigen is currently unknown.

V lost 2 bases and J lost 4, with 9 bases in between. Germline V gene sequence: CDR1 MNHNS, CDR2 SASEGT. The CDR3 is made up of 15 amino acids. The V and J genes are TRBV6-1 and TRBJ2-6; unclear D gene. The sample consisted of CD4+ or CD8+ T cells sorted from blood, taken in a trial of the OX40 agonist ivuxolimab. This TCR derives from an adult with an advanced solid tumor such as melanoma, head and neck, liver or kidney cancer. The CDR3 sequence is CASSELRAGANVLTF. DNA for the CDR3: TGTGCCAGCAGTGAATTAAGGGCGGGGGCCAACGTCCTGACTTTC.